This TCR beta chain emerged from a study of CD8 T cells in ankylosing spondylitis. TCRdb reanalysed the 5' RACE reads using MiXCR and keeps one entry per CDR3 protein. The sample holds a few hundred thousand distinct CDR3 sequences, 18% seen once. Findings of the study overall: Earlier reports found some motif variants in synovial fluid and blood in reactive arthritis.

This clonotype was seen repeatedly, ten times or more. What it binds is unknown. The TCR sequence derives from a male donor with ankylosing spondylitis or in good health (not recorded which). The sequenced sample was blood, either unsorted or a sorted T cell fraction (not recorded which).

This CDR3 is CASSFVGAGGEQFF. The CDR3 nucleotides are TGCGCCAGCAGCTTCGTGGGAGCAGGCGGTGAGCAGTTCTTC. This chain uses TRBV5-1 with TRBJ2-1, with D perhaps TRBD2 (5 bases). Deletions cut 2 bases from V and 9 bases from J, with 15 bases between. The CDR3 contains 14 residues. Per germline, CDR1 SGHRS and CDR2 YFSETQ.